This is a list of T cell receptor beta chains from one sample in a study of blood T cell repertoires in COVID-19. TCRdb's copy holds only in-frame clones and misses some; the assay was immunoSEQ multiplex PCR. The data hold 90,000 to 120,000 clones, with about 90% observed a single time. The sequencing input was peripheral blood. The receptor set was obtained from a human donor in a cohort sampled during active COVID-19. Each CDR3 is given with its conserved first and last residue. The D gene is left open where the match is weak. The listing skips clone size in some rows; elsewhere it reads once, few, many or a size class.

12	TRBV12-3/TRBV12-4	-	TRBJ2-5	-	TGTGCCAGCAGTTTTGAGGAGGAGACCCAGTACTTC	CASSFEEETQYF
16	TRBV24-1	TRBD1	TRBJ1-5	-	TGTGCCACCAGTGATCGCGGACAGGGGGATAATCAGCCCCAGCATTTT	CATSDRGQGDNQPQHF
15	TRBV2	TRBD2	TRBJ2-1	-	TGTGCCAGCAGGGCCCCTAGCGGGACCTACAATGAGCAGTTCTTC	CASRAPSGTYNEQFF
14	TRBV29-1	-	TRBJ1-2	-	TGCAGCGTTGAAGATAGAGCAGGGAACTATGGCTACACCTTC	CSVEDRAGNYGYTF
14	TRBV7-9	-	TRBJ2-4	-	TGTGCCAGCAGCCCCCCATTAGCCAAAAACATTCAGTACTTC	CASSPPLAKNIQYF
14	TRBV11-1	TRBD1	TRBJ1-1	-	TGTGCCAGCAGCTTGGACAGGGGGGAAGGGGGAGCTTTCTTT	CASSLDRGEGGAFF
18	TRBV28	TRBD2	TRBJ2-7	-	TGTGCCAGCAGTCCACTTCTAGCGGGAGGATCCACCGCCTACGAGCAGTACTTC	CASSPLLAGGSTAYEQYF
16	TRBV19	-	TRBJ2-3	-	TGTGCCAGTAGTATAGGACTGTCAGATAGCACAGATACGCAGTATTTT	CASSIGLSDSTDTQYF
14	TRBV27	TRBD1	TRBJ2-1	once	TGTGCCAGCGGGGACAGGGATTCCTACAATGAGCAGTTCTTC	CASGDRDSYNEQFF
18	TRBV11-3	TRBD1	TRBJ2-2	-	TGTGCCAGCAGCCAGGGGTTATTCGGACAGGGTGACACCGGGGAGCTGTTTTTT	CASSQGLFGQGDTGELFF